Presented here are 22 T cell receptor beta chains from one specimen sequenced in a study of shared clonotypes between healthy human individuals. Assay: immunoSEQ multiplex PCR; the TCRdb copy retains only in-frame clones and omits some. The repertoire holds around 1.4 million clones, with approximately 98.5% as singletons. Sample: naive CD4+ T cells sorted from blood. As to subset: CD45RA+ positively selected. These receptors came from a young man in good health.

The chain couples TRBV5-1 to TRBJ2-5, with TRBD2 matching 10 bases. The V and J ends lost 0 bases and 5 bases, in that order; junction bases with no gene match: 7. This CDR3 is 16 amino acids long. CDR1 is SGHRS, CDR2 YFSETQ, per germline. CDR3 in amino acids: CASSLAASGSGETQYF. As DNA, the CDR3 is TGCGCCAGCAGCTTGGCCGCTAGCGGGAGTGGGGAGACCCAGTACTTC.

The V call is TRBV5-1, the J call TRBJ2-1, with 15 bases that match TRBD2. The germline gives CDR1 SGHRS, CDR2 YFSETQ. The J segment lost 1 base and the V segment lost 4 bases, leaving 9 bases of the junction unmatched. The CDR3 length is 19 residues. The CDR3 region is CASSPEGLAGGSSYNEQFF. Written as DNA, the CDR3 is TGCGCCAGCAGCCCCGAGGGACTAGCGGGAGGTTCTTCCTACAATGAGCAGTTCTTC.

Points on this clone: Other DNA sequences from this sample encode an identical CDR3 as well. The chain has TRBV5-6 and TRBJ2-1; D remains ambiguous. Germline-derived CDR1 and CDR2 are SGHDT and YYEEEE. This CDR3 is built from 12 residues. With 0 bases removed from V and 5 bases from J, the gap between germline ends came to 3 bases. CDR3 nucleotides: TGTGCCAGCAGCTTGGCCGACAATGAGCAGTTCTTC. Amino acids: CASSLADNEQFF.

The chain links TRBV28 to TRBJ1-2; 9 nucleotides align to TRBD1. The CDR3 extends over 14 amino acids. The germline gives CDR1 MDHEN, CDR2 SYDVKM. The V segment lost 6 bases and the J segment 8 bases; nucleotides outside the gene matches: 10. CDR3 in amino acids: CASRRPGQGSGYTF. Here the CDR3 DNA reads TGTGCCAGCAGGAGGCCGGGACAGGGTTCGGGCTACACCTTC.

The chain uses TRBV9 and TRBJ2-3, with D perhaps matching TRBD1 (7 bases). CDR3 length equals 16 residues. Trimming shortened V by 0 bases and J by 4 bases, and 15 bases separated the two germline ends. The germline CDR1 and CDR2 sequences are SGDLS and YYNGEE. Written as DNA, the CDR3 is TGTGCCAGCAGCGTAGAGGCAGGGGGGTACGCAGATACGCAGTATTTT. Protein: CASSVEAGGYADTQYF.

V gene TRBV5-3 combines with J gene TRBJ2-4; 7 bases are shared with TRBD1. TRBV5-3 is sorted into the ORF group, with uncertain function. The ends lost 4 bases at V and 0 bases at J; junction bases unmatched: 19. This CDR3 has 20 amino acids. The CDR3 protein is CARSNRDRPSSAGAKNIQYF. The CDR3 coding sequence is TGTGCCAGAAGCAACCGGGACAGACCTTCTTCCGCCGGAGCCAAAAACATTCAGTACTTC.

This sequence joins TRBV5-1 and TRBJ2-7, with D possibly being TRBD2 (6 bases). Germline V lookup: CDR1 SGHRS, CDR2 YFSETQ. CDR3 length: 13 amino acids. The V gene lost 4 bases and the J gene lost 6 bases, with 14 bases spanning the gap. CDR3 sequence: CASSALGGAEQYF. In nucleotides, the CDR3 is TGCGCCAGCAGCGCGTTGGGGGGAGCCGAGCAGTACTTC. Full variable domain (outside the CDR3, taken from reference TRBV5-1 and TRBJ2-7): KAGVTQTPRYLIKTRGQQVTLSCSPISGHRSVSWYQQTPGQGLQFLFEYFSETQRNKGNFPGRFSGRQFSNSRSEMNVSTLELGDSALYLCASSALGGAEQYFGPGTRLTVT.

The rearrangement uses TRBV9 and TRBJ2-1; 7 nucleotides line up with TRBD1. Germline loops: CDR1 SGDLS, CDR2 YYNGEE. The CDR3 is 14 residues long. V lost 4 bases to trimming and J lost 6 bases; unmatched junction nucleotides: 7. As DNA, the CDR3 is TGTGCCAGCAGCTGGGACAGATTTTCCAATGAGCAGTTCTTC. The encoded protein is CASSWDRFSNEQFF.

With regard to this clone: A read error may account for a junction end that differs from germline. The chain has TRBV7-7 and TRBJ2-1, with TRBD2 matching 10 bases. The CDR3 covers 20 residues. In germline, CDR1 is SSHAT, CDR2 FNYEAQ (reference sequence). The CDR3 here is CASSPRFASGSPLPYNEQFF. CDR3 coding DNA: TGTGCTAGCAGCCCACGGTTTGCTAGCGGGAGTCCGCTTCCTTACAATGAGCAGTTCTTC.

The chain is built from TRBV19 and TRBJ2-7; tentatively, D is TRBD1 (5 bases). The V gene lost 4 bases and the J gene lost 5 bases, with 12 bases spanning the gap. From germline, CDR1 is LNHDA and CDR2 SQIVND (reference sequence). The CDR3 loop spans 13 amino acids. The CDR3: CASSKQGRDEQYF. The CDR3 DNA follows: TGTGCCAGTAGTAAGCAGGGAAGGGACGAGCAGTACTTC. Based on the CDR3 plus reference TRBV19 and TRBJ2-7, the full variable domain is DGGITQSPKYLFRKEGQNVTLSCEQNLNHDAMYWYRQDPGQGLRLIYYSQIVNDFQKGDIAEGYSVSREKKESFPLTVTSAQKNPTAFYLCASSKQGRDEQYFGPGTRLTVT.

CDR3 sequence reads: CAISPSLGTGDRNQPQHF. The CDR3 coding sequence is TGTGCCATCAGCCCCTCACTCGGGACAGGGGACCGCAATCAGCCCCAGCATTTT. The genes are TRBV10-3 and TRBJ1-5, with 10 bases identical to TRBD1. There are 18 residues in the CDR3. Trimming cost V 6 bases and J 2 bases; bases outside gene matches: 13. Per germline, CDR1 ENHRY and CDR2 SYGVKD.

The J gene is TRBJ2-7, the V gene TRBV13, with D perhaps being TRBD1 or TRBD2 (5 bases each). V lost 3 bases and J 3 bases, leaving 12 bases between the germline ends. The CDR3 loop spans 14 amino acids. The V gene's germline CDR1 is PRHDT and CDR2 FYEKMQ (reference sequence). The CDR3 nucleotides read TGTGCCAGCAGCTTCAAGGGACGGGACTACGAGCAGTACTTC. Translating gives CASSFKGRDYEQYF.

The chain recombines TRBV7-6 with TRBJ2-1, with 9 positions matching TRBD2. Germline lookup yields CDR1 SGHVS and CDR2 FNYEAQ. The CDR3 consists of 20 residues. V lost 3 bases, J lost 12 bases, and 27 bases stayed unmatched. CDR3 region: CASSFKKAFRLCGRVGVQFF. The CDR3 DNA follows: TGTGCCAGCAGCTTTAAAAAGGCCTTTCGGCTTTGCGGGAGGGTCGGGGTGCAGTTCTTC.

This chain connects TRBV5-1 to TRBJ2-2; D not resolved. Germline values: CDR1 SGHRS, CDR2 YFSETQ. V dropped 5 bases and J dropped 7 bases, with 6 bases sitting between them. The CDR3 totals 11 residues. CDR3 region: CASSIGGELFF. The CDR3 nucleotides read TGCGCCAGCAGTATAGGCGGGGAGCTGTTTTTT.

The chain joins TRBV23-1 to TRBJ2-1, with 8 bases identical to TRBD2. TRBV23-1 is reported as an ORF; its role is uncertain. Trimming took 0 bases from V and 9 from J; bases not matched to a gene: 10. The CDR3 spans 16 residues. Here the CDR3 DNA reads TGCGCCAGCAGTCAATCCGTAGCGGGACTTAGAGGTGAGCAGTTCTTC. Protein sequence: CASSQSVAGLRGEQFF.

V is TRBV14 and J is TRBJ2-7; D gene ambiguous. Trimming shortened V by 5 bases and J by 5 bases, and 7 bases separated the two germline ends. Per germline, CDR1 SGHDN and CDR2 FVKESK. The CDR3 covers 11 residues. CDR3 bases: TGTGCCAGCAGCTTGTCTCACGAGCAGTACTTC. Translation: CASSLSHEQYF. Full variable domain (missing parts from reference TRBV14 and TRBJ2-7): EAGVTQFPSHSVIEKGQTVTLRCDPISGHDNLYWYRRVMGKEIKFLLHFVKESKQDESGMPNNRFLAERTGGTYSTLKVQPAELEDSGVYFCASSLSHEQYFGPGTRLTVT.

The chain has TRBV5-1 and TRBJ1-1; TRBD1 matches 10 bases. V lost 4 bases and J lost 5; bases outside the gene matches: 5. This CDR3 is 14 amino acids long. Germline CDR1 reads SGHRS; CDR2 reads YFSETQ. The CDR3 nucleotides are TGCGCCAGCAGCCCGGGGGGACAGGGGACTGAAGCTTTCTTT. Residues: CASSPGGQGTEAFF.

About this clone: In the same sample, other DNA sequences code for this CDR3. J is TRBJ1-5 and V is TRBV10-3; D gene unclear. The CDR3 is 12 residues long. Per germline, CDR1 ENHRY and CDR2 SYGVKD. V shed 0 bases and J shed 5 bases, with 2 bases lying between them. CDR3: CAISESDQPQHF. CDR3 DNA sequence: TGTGCCATCAGTGAGTCCGATCAGCCCCAGCATTTT.

V and J are TRBV5-1 and TRBJ1-5; possible D gene TRBD1, 6 bases. The CDR3 spans 17 residues. CDR1 SGHRS and CDR2 YFSETQ come from the germline V gene. V was trimmed by 4 bases and J by 7 bases, leaving 24 bases between them. The CDR3 protein is CASSPGGGRGLKQPQHF. The CDR3, as DNA: TGCGCCAGCAGCCCTGGTGGGGGGCGGGGATTGAAACAGCCCCAGCATTTT. The full variable domain, in which reference TRBV5-1 and TRBJ1-5 provide the parts outside the CDR3, is KAGVTQTPRYLIKTRGQQVTLSCSPISGHRSVSWYQQTPGQGLQFLFEYFSETQRNKGNFPGRFSGRQFSNSRSEMNVSTLELGDSALYLCASSPGGGRGLKQPQHFGDGTRLSIL.

This chain connects TRBV5-1 to TRBJ2-7; D is unclear. V dropped 0 bases and J dropped 3 bases, with 7 bases sitting between them. This CDR3 has 13 residues. The V gene's germline CDR1 is SGHRS and CDR2 YFSETQ. CDR3 nucleotides: TGCGCCAGCAGCTTGGAGGCCTTCTACGAGCAGTACTTC. As protein: CASSLEAFYEQYF.

The CDR3 reads CASSSMGAGGNEQYF. The DNA for the CDR3 is TGTGCCAGCAGTTCCATGGGAGCGGGAGGGAACGAGCAGTACTTC. J is TRBJ2-7 and V is TRBV4-2, with 10 nucleotides matching TRBD2. CDR1 is LGHNA and CDR2 is YNFKEQ in the germline V gene. Trimming at V came to 6 bases and at J to 5 bases, leaving 10 bases not matched to a gene. The CDR3 runs 15 residues.

The V and J genes are TRBV5-6 and TRBJ2-1; D may match TRBD1 or TRBD2 (5 bases each). Germline V CDR1 and CDR2: SGHDT, YYEEEE. V dropped 4 bases and J dropped 1 base, with 12 bases sitting between them. This CDR3 is built from 15 residues. The CDR3 DNA reads TGTGCCAGCAGCCCCAACAGGAGGTCCTACAATGAGCAGTTCTTC. It encodes CASSPNRRSYNEQFF.